The sample holds one count of the clone carrying this TCR beta chain. This entry comes from a study of T cell responses to AZD1222 COVID-19 vaccine. The trim removed 4 bases at V and 4 bases at J, leaving 10 bases unmatched. This CDR3 contains 16 residues. The germline V gene has CDR1 SGHRS and CDR2 YFSETQ. Only in-frame clones appear in the TCRdb table, and some are missing; sequencing was by immunoSEQ multiplex PCR. The sample records approximately 100,000 clones, about 85% being singletons. The sample here was peripheral blood, taken on day 0 of AZD1222 vaccination. This chain connects TRBV5-1 to TRBJ1-3; 8 bases agree with TRBD1. The clonotype was recovered from an adult in good health. DNA of the CDR3: TGCGCCAGCAGCCCGGGACAGGACGTTGGAGGAAACACCATATATTTT. It is translated as CASSPGQDVGGNTIYF.